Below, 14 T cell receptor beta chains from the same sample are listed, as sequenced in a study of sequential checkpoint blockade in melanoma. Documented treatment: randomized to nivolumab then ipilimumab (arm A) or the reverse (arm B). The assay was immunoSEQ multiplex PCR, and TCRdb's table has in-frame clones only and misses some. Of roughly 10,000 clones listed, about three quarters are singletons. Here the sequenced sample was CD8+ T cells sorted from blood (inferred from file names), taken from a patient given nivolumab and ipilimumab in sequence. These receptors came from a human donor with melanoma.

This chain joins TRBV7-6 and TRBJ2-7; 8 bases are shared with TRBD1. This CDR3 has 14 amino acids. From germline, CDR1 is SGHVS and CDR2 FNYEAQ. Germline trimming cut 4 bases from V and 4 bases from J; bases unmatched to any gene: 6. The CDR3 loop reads CASSYGQGGYEQYF. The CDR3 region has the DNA TGTGCCAGCAGCTACGGACAGGGTGGGTACGAGCAGTACTTC.

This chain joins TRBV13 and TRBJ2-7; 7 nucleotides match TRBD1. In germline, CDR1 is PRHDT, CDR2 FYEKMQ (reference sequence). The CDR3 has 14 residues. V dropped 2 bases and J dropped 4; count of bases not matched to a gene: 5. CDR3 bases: TGTGCCAGCAGCTTACGACAGGGAGATTACGAGCAGTACTTC. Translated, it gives CASSLRQGDYEQYF.

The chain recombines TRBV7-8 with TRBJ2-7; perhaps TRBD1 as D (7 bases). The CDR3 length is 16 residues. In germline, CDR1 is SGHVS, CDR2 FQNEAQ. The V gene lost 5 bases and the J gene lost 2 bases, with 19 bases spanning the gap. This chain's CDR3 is CASSQGGQGHPYEQYF. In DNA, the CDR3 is TGTGCCAGCAGCCAGGGGGGCCAGGGCCATCCCTACGAGCAGTACTTC.

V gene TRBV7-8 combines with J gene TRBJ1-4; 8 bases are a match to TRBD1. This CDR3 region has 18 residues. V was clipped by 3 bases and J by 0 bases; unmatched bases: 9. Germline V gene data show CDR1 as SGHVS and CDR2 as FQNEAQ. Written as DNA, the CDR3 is TGTGCCAGCAGCTTCAGGACAGGGAGTGGGTCAACTAATGAAAAACTGTTTTTT. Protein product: CASSFRTGSGSTNEKLFF.

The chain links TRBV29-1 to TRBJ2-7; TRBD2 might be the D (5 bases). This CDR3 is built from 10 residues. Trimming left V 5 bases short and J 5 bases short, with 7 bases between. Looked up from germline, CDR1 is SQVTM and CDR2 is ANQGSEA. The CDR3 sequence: CSVMRDEQYF. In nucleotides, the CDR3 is TGCAGCGTTATGAGGGACGAGCAGTACTTC.

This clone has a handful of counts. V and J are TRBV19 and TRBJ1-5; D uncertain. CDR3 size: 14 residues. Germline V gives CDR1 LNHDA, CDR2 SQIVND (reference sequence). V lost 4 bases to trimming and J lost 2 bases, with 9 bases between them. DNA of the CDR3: TGTGCCAGTAGTACCCTAACGGGCAATCAGCCCCAGCATTTT. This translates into CASSTLTGNQPQHF.

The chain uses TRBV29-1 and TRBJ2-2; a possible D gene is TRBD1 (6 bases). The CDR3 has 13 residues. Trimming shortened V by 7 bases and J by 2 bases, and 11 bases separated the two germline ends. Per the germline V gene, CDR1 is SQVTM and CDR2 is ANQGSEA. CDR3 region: CSAPDRNTGELFF. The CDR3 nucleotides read TGCAGCGCCCCGGACAGAAACACCGGGGAGCTGTTTTTT.

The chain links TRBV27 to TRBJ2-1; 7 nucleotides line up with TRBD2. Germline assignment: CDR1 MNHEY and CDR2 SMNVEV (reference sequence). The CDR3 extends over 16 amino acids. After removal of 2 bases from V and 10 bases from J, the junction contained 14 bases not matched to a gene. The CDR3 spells CASSLAGDGQGIEQFF. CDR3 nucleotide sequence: TGTGCCAGCAGTTTAGCGGGGGACGGGCAGGGAATCGAGCAGTTCTTC.

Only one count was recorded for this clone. The chain's CDR3 is CASSPGQGGGLYNSPLHF. CDR3 nucleotides: TGCGCCAGCAGTCCGGGACAGGGGGGGGGTCTTTATAATTCACCCCTCCACTTT. The chain is built from TRBV23-1 and TRBJ1-6, with TRBD1 identical over 11 bases. TRBV23-1 is an ORF, and what it does is uncertain. V gave up 4 bases and J gave up 4 bases; unmatched junction bases: 9. This CDR3 is 18 amino acids long.

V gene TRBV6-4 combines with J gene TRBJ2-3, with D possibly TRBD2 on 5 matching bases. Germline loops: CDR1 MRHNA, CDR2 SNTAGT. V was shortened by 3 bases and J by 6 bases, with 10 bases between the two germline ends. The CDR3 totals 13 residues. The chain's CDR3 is CASSEGGWDTQYF. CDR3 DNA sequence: TGTGCCAGCAGTGAAGGAGGTTGGGATACGCAGTATTTT.

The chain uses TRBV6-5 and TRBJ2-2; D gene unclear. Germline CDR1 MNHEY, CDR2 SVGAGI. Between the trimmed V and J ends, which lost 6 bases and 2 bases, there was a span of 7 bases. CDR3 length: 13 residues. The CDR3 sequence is CASSSFNTGELFF. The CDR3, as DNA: TGTGCCAGCAGCTCCTTCAACACCGGGGAGCTGTTTTTT.

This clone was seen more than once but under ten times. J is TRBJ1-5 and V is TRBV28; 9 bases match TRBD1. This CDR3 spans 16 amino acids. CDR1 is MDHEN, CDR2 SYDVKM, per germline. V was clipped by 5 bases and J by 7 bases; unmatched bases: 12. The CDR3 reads CASSPPPGQGEQPQHF. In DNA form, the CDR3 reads TGTGCCAGCAGTCCCCCCCCGGGACAGGGTGAACAGCCCCAGCATTTT.

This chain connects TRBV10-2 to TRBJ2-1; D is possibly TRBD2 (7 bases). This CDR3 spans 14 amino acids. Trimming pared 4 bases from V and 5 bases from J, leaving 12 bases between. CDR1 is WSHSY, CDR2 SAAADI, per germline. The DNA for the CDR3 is TGCGCCAGCAGTGGTAGGGGGGGGAACAATGAGCAGTTCTTC. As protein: CASSGRGGNNEQFF.

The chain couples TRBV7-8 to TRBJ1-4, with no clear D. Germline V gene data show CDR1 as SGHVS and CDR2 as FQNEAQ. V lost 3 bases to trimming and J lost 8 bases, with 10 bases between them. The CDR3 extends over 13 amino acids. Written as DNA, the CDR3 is TGTGCCAGCAGCTTTTACCCCCAGGAAAAACTGTTTTTT. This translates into CASSFYPQEKLFF.